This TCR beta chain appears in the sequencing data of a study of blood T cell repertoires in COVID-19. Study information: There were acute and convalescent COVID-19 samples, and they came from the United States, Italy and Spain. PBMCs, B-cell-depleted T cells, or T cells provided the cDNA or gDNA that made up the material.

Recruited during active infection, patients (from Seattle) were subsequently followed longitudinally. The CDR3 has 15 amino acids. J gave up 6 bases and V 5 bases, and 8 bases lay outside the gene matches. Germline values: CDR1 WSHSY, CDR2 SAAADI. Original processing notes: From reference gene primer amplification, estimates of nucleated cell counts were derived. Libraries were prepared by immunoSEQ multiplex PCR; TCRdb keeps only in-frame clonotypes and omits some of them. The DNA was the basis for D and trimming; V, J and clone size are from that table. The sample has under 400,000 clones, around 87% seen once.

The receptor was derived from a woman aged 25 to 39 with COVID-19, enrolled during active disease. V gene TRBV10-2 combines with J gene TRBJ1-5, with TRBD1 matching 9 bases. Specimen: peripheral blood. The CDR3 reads CASSRSRQGGQPQHF. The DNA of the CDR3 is TGCGCCAGCAGTCGATCTCGACAGGGGGGTCAGCCCCAGCATTTT.